Each of the 27 T cell receptor beta chains below was sequenced from the same sample in a study of tumor-infiltrating lymphocytes in primary liver carcinoma. Scientists recovered RNA and DNA together from roughly 20-30 mg of unsorted bulk tissue. The investigators made TCR beta cDNA from 500 ng total RNA, using a constant-region primer. Amplification in three nested multiplex PCR rounds with slightly modified ARM-PCR gave rise to TCR beta libraries. Amplification in the first two PCR rounds was performed using TRBV1-TRBV30 forward primers and a C-beta reverse primer for roughly 9 cycles each. Using its own MiXCR run on the multiplex PCR reads, TCRdb lists one record per CDR3 protein. The sample contains 100,000 or so distinct CDR3 sequences, about 70% of which appear only once. The source material was liver tumor tissue from sampling region 2. Subset specified: tumor region T2, inferior pole. Receptors were obtained from a woman aged 60-75 years with primary liver carcinoma and hepatitis B virus infection.

This clonotype came up many times. Since a much larger clone is just one base distant, this may be a read error. V usage is TRBV6-1 and J usage is TRBJ2-2, with D perhaps TRBD1 (6 bases). This CDR3 has 13 residues. CDR1 and CDR2 (germline): MNHNS, SASEGT. As DNA, the CDR3 is TGTGTCAGCAACTACAGGGATGCCGGGGAGCTGTTTTTT. It yields the protein CVSNYRDAGELFF.

On this clonotype itself: This clone may be a read error of a much larger clone one base away. The chain combines TRBV4-2 with TRBJ1-1, with 7 bases lining up with TRBD1. The CDR3 consists of 14 residues. Trimming took 4 bases from V and 4 from J; bases not matched to a gene: 6. CDR1 and CDR2 (germline): LGHNA, YNFKEQ. The CDR3 bases are TGTGCCAGCAGCCCGGGACAGCTGAGCACTGAAGCTTTCTTT. Translating it yields CASSPGQLSTEAFF.

This rearrangement joins TRBV29-1 to TRBJ2-1; no definite D call. The CDR3 spans 12 residues. Germline loops: CDR1 SQVTM, CDR2 ANQGSEA. Trimming cost V 3 bases and J 13 bases, with 16 bases left between them. DNA for the CDR3: TGCAGCGTTGATGGGGTATACAACGATCAGTTCTTC. It translates to CSVDGVYNDQFF.

Concerning this clonotype itself: An end of the junction differs from the germline gene, which may be a read error. The V call is TRBV11-2, the J call TRBJ2-7; 7 bases align to TRBD2. Germline CDR1 and CDR2: SGHAT and FQNNGV. This CDR3 spans 13 amino acids. The CDR3 region has the DNA TGTGCCATCAGCTTAGAGCGGGGAGGAGGGCAGTACTTC. Translated, it gives CAISLERGGGQYF.

This clonotype appeared a few times. With a much larger clone just one base away, this may be a read error. The CDR3, as DNA: TGTGCCAACAGTTCGACAGCGAACACTGAAGCTTTCTTT. Amino acids: CANSSTANTEAFF. V gene TRBV28 combines with J gene TRBJ1-1; D might be TRBD1 (5 bases). This CDR3 is 13 amino acids long. Germline CDR1 MDHEN, CDR2 SYDVKM.

V usage is TRBV5-4 and J usage is TRBJ1-1; possible D gene TRBD1, 6 bases. The CDR3 consists of 16 residues. Germline CDR1 SGHNT, CDR2 YYREEE (reference sequence). Between the trimmed V and J ends, which lost 5 bases and 12 bases, there was a span of 29 bases. The CDR3 region has the DNA TGTGCCAGCAGTCGGGACGCGGGGACACTGAACACTGGAACTTTCTTT. Its translation is CASSRDAGTLNTGTFF.

As regards this clonotype: A much larger clone is a single base away; this may be a read error. The rearrangement links TRBV5-1 to TRBJ2-5, with 9 bases fitting TRBD1. This CDR3 region has 16 residues. Trimming at V came to 0 bases and at J to 1 base, leaving 4 bases not matched to a gene. Germline V gene sequence: CDR1 SGHRS, CDR2 YFSETQ. The CDR3, as DNA: TGCGCCAGCAGCTTGGGACAGGGGGTATTCCAAGAGACCCAGTACTTC. It specifies CASSLGQGVFQETQYF.

In its sample, this clonotype was seen many times. The chain joins TRBV5-5 to TRBJ2-5; the match to TRBD1 covers 8 bases. V was pared by 3 bases and J by 1 base, with 5 bases of the junction left unmatched. The germline V gene encodes CDR1 SGHKS and CDR2 YYEKEE (reference sequence). CDR3 length: 15 residues. CDR3 coding DNA: TGTGCCAGCAGCTCGAGGACAGGGCCCCAAGAGACCCAGTACTTC. Translated: CASSSRTGPQETQYF.

This clonotype has at least ten counts. The V call is TRBV6-6, the J call TRBJ1-5; 8 bases fit TRBD1. The CDR3 length is 16 residues. CDR1 is MNHNY and CDR2 is SVGAGI in the germline V gene (reference sequence). With 0 bases clipped from V and 3 bases from J, the junction kept 4 bases outside the gene matches. The CDR3 DNA reads TGTGCCAGCAGTTACTCTCCAGGGGGCCTCAATCAGCCCCAGCATTTT. This sequence encodes CASSYSPGGLNQPQHF.

As for this clonotype: A much larger clone differs from this one at a single base, so this may be a read error. The chain employs TRBV28 and TRBJ2-7; either TRBD1 or TRBD2 may fit D (6 bases each). Between the trimmed V and J ends, which lost 6 bases and 4 bases, there was a span of 16 bases. There are 14 residues in the CDR3. Germline V gives CDR1 MDHEN, CDR2 SYDVKM. CDR3 amino acids: CASSGDTGRYEQYF. In DNA, the CDR3 is TGTGCCAGCAGCGGAGATACAGGGAGGTACGAGCAGTACTTC.

Details on this clonotype: One end of the junction is discordant with germline, which a read error may explain. V usage is TRBV29-1 and J usage is TRBJ2-5; 9 positions agree with TRBD1. CDR3 length: 15 amino acids. Looked up from germline, CDR1 is SQVTM and CDR2 is ANQGSEA. This CDR3 reads CSVASGGQGLEIQYF. The CDR3 nucleotides read TGCAGCGTTGCTTCTGGGGGACAGGGTCTAGAGATCCAGTACTTC.

Details on this clonotype: Compared with germline, one end of the junction differs, possibly owing to a read error. The V and J genes are TRBV28 and TRBJ2-5; D gene ambiguous. The CDR3 spans 15 residues. Germline CDR1 and CDR2: MDHEN and SYDVKM. The CDR3 DNA is TGTGTCACCAGCCCCCCAACAGAGTACCAAGAGACCCAATACTTC. It yields the protein CVTSPPTEYQETQYF.

A word on this clonotype: The junction departs from the called germline gene at one end, perhaps through a read error. This chain uses TRBV6-2 or TRBV6-3 with TRBJ2-3; D call uncertain. Looked up from germline, CDR1 is MNHEY and CDR2 is SVGEGT. The CDR3 length is 15 residues. CDR3 loop: CASSYGKARVDTQYF. CDR3 sequence (DNA): TGTGCCAGTAGTTATGGAAAGGCGAGAGTTGATACGCAGTATTTT.

The sample holds a few counts of this clonotype. A much larger clonotype is one base distant, so this may be a read error. The V gene is TRBV29-1, the J gene TRBJ2-1, with no clear D. The CDR3 covers 15 residues. Per germline, CDR1 SQVTM and CDR2 ANQGSEA. CDR3 coding DNA: TGCAGGGTTGAAGATTTGGCAGGTGAATACAATGAGCAGTTCTTC. Translation: CRVEDLAGEYNEQFF.

About this clonotype: This is likely a read error, given that the CDR3 carries no conserved phenylalanine or tryptophan at its end. The chain is built from TRBV28 and TRBJ2-7; tentatively, D is TRBD1 (6 bases). Per germline, CDR1 MDHEN and CDR2 SYDVKM. This CDR3 is 14 amino acids long. DNA for the CDR3: TGTGCCGGCAGTTCGACAGGAGCACCCTCCCGGCAGTACTTA. Encoded protein: CAGSSTGAPSRQYL.

In regard to this clonotype: The CDR3 carries no conserved terminal phenylalanine or tryptophan, so it likely arises from a read error. The DNA is left out, because the CDR3 cannot be placed on it with certainty; the CDR3 is given as TCRdb lists it. The chain couples TRBV29-1 to TRBJ2-1; the D call TRBD2 from the table was never checked on the DNA. The CDR3 comprises 13 residues, both ends counted. Germline V gene sequence: CDR1 SQVTM, CDR2 ANQGSEA. The CDR3: CSVGSSGYNEEFV.

Notes on this clonotype: Relative to the germline gene, one junction end is altered; a read error may explain this. This chain connects TRBV6-1 to TRBJ1-6; TRBD1 matches at 7 bases. The CDR3 covers 14 residues. The germline V gene encodes CDR1 MNHNS and CDR2 SASEGT. The CDR3 reads CGSSSTGEGSPLHF. CDR3 nucleotides: TGTGGCAGCAGCTCAACAGGGGAAGGATCACCCCTCCACTTT.

Of note for this clonotype: A much larger clonotype is one base distant, so this may be a read error. The chain joins TRBV28 to TRBJ1-5; unclear D gene. The CDR3 has 13 amino acids. Germline lookup yields CDR1 MDHEN and CDR2 SYDVKM. V shed 7 bases and J shed 6 bases, with 13 bases lying between them. The CDR3 region is CASTVLGSQPQHF. The DNA of the CDR3 is TGTGCCAGCACAGTTTTGGGCAGTCAGCCCCAGCATTTT.

As to this clonotype: Relative to the germline gene, one junction end is altered; a read error may explain this. This chain joins TRBV28 and TRBJ1-4, with 9 bases that match TRBD1. This CDR3 is built from 17 residues. Germline V CDR1 and CDR2: MDHEN, SYDVKM. CDR3 amino acids: CASNLSGTGTTNEKLFF. In nucleotides, the CDR3 is TGTGCCAGCAATTTATCCGGGACAGGGACAACTAATGAAAAACTGTTTTTT. Full variable domain (rest looked up from reference TRBV28 and TRBJ1-4): DVKVTQSSRYLVKRTGEKVFLECVQDMDHENMFWYRQDPGLGLRLIYFSYDVKMKEKGDIPEGYSVSREKKERFSLILESASTNQTSMYLCASNLSGTGTTNEKLFFGSGTQLSVL.

Concerning this clonotype itself: Since no conserved phenylalanine or tryptophan closes the CDR3, a read error is the likely cause. The chain is built from TRBV29-1 and TRBJ2-1; 16 bases are shared with TRBD2. Germline loops: CDR1 SQVTM, CDR2 ANQGSEA. The CDR3 covers 15 residues. The CDR3 region is CSASGTSGRGYEQFL. In nucleotides, the CDR3 is TGTAGCGCCAGCGGGACTAGCGGGAGGGGGTATGAGCAGTTCCTC.

The J gene is TRBJ2-1, the V gene TRBV11-2; 14 bases agree with TRBD2. CDR1 and CDR2 (germline): SGHAT, FQNNGV. The CDR3 spans 15 residues. The V segment lost 5 bases and the J segment 8 bases; nucleotides outside the gene matches: 5. DNA for the CDR3: TGTGCCAGCAGCAGGAGACTAGCGGGAGGGCATGAGCAGTTCTTC. The encoded protein is CASSRRLAGGHEQFF.

In regard to this clonotype: This clone may be a read error of a much larger clone one base away. The J gene is TRBJ2-3, the V gene TRBV5-4; D is perhaps TRBD1 or TRBD2 (6 bases each). The CDR3 covers 15 residues. The V end lost 2 bases, the J end lost 0 bases, and 10 bases lay between the germline ends. The V gene's germline CDR1 is SGHNT and CDR2 YYREEE (reference sequence). The CDR3 loop reads CASSFKGGSTDTQYF. The CDR3 region has the DNA TGTGCCAGCAGCTTTAAGGGGGGTAGCACAGATACGCAGTATTTT.

A remark on this clonotype: It may be a read error: a sequence one base away is much more abundant. The V call is TRBV28, the J call TRBJ2-3; D gene uncertain. Trimming pared 7 bases from V and 0 bases from J, leaving 11 bases between. In germline, CDR1 is MDHEN, CDR2 SYDVKM. The CDR3 consists of 14 residues. The chain's CDR3 is CASTLGISTDTQYF. In nucleotides, the CDR3 is TGTGCCAGCACCCTGGGAATTAGCACAGATACGCAGTATTTT.

V is TRBV29-1 and J is TRBJ1-3; D possibly corresponds to TRBD1 (5 bases). The CDR3 runs to 14 residues. Germline CDR1 is SQVTM and CDR2 is ANQGSEA. The germline V and J ends were trimmed by 7 bases and 8 bases, with 21 bases remaining between them. The CDR3 bases are TGCAGCGCGGCCTGGGGGGAGATGCCAGACACCATATATTTT. It translates to CSAAWGEMPDTIYF.

With respect to this clonotype: The germline gene is not matched at one end of the junction; a read error may be the cause. The chain carries TRBV11-2 and TRBJ2-7; possibly TRBD1 for D (6 bases). The CDR3 sequence is 14 residues long. The germline CDR1 and CDR2 sequences are SGHAT and FQNNGV. Here the CDR3 DNA reads TGTGCCAGCGGTGGGGGCGGGCTCTCCTACGAGAAGTACTTC. Encoded protein: CASGGGGLSYEKYF.

Notes on this clonotype: Germline is not matched at one junction end, which may reflect a read error. The chain uses TRBV11-2 and TRBJ2-3; 7 nucleotides line up with TRBD2. Looked up from germline, CDR1 is SGHAT and CDR2 is FQNNGV. The CDR3 consists of 15 residues. The CDR3 DNA is TGCGACAGCAGCTTCACGACTAGCTGGAGTGATACGCAGTATTTT. This gives the protein CDSSFTTSWSDTQYF.

Notes on this clonotype: A read error may account for a junction end that differs from germline. The rearrangement links TRBV7-9 to TRBJ2-5; D is undetermined. The CDR3 totals 16 residues. In germline, CDR1 is SEHNR, CDR2 FQNEAQ (reference sequence). The CDR3 loop reads CASSFMGSATQETQYF. DNA of the CDR3: TGTGCCAGCAGCTTTATGGGATCGGCTACCCAAGAGACCCAATACTTC.